This T cell receptor (beta chain) was profiled in a study of CD8+ T cells in alopecia areata. Background on the study: Twice a day, 5 to 10 mg of oral tofacitinib was administered to treated patients.

The germline V gene encodes CDR1 ENHRY and CDR2 SYGVKD. The CDR3 is made up of 15 amino acids. V was clipped by 10 bases and J by 4 bases; unmatched bases: 7. Once RNA had been extracted, it was reverse transcribed into cDNA to act as the sequencing template. Sequencing used immunoSEQ multiplex PCR; TCRdb keeps in-frame clones, though not all of them. The sample has around 180,000 clones; 60% are singletons. The sample holds a few counts of this clone. Treatment in this sample: oral pan-JAK inhibitor, 5-10 mg twice daily. Sample: CD4+ T cells sorted from blood, taken at week 24, from a patient treated with tofacitinib. The receptor was isolated from a human donor with alopecia areata. The gene calls are TRBV10-3 and TRBJ2-3; 14 positions agree with TRBD2. CDR3 sequence (DNA): TGTGCCACCCTCCGGACTAGCGGGGGGCCAGATACGCAGTATTTT. Protein product: CATLRTSGGPDTQYF.